The rows below give T cell receptor beta chains drawn from one sample of a study of T-cell reconstitution after alpha-beta-depleted transplantation in children. One entry per CDR3 protein, called by TCRdb with MiXCR from the PCR reads. The sample includes about 600,000 distinct CDR3 sequences, roughly 23% of them seen just once. Source: PBMCs, mostly from graft donor cells, taken 360 days after TCRalphabeta/CD19-depleted stem cell transplant. The receptors were gathered from a boy under three years old who had a stem cell transplant for acute myeloid leukemia, so the T cells may come from the graft donor. Each CDR3 is given with its conserved first and last residue.

v_call	j_call	cdr3_aa
TRBV18	TRBJ2-3	CASSPYWGDTQYF
TRBV11-2	TRBJ2-3	CASSLRLRLAADTQYF
TRBV10-3	TRBJ2-5	CAISDRQETQYF
TRBV7-3	TRBJ2-3	CASSFGEGRTDTQYF
TRBV20-1	TRBJ2-7	CSARRDRVSYEQYF
TRBV18	TRBJ2-1	CASSPPGHSNEQFF
TRBV6-5	TRBJ2-3	CASKSDGDTQYF
TRBV20-1	TRBJ1-1	CSASITGIKDTEAFF
TRBV15	TRBJ2-1	CATSPRLAGEQFF
TRBV20-1	TRBJ1-2	CSAREGVAYGYTF
TRBV9	TRBJ2-7	CASSPDWGETYEQYF